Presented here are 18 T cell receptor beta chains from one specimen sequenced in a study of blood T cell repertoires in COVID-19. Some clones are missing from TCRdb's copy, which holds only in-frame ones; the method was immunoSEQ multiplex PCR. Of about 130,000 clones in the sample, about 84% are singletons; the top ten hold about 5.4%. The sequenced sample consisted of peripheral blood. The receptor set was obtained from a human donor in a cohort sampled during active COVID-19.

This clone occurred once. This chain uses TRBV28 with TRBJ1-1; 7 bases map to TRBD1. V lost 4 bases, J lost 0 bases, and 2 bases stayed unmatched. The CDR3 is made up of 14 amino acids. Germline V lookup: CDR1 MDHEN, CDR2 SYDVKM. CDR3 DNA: TGTGCCAGCAGTTGGGGGACAGTGAACACTGAAGCTTTCTTT. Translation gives CASSWGTVNTEAFF.

The CDR3 loop is CASSGSGVVTDTQYF. CDR3 bases: TGTGCCAGCAGTGGTTCAGGGGTAGTTACAGATACGCAGTATTTT. The rearrangement links TRBV2 to TRBJ2-3, with D possibly TRBD1 on 6 matching bases. The CDR3 loop spans 15 amino acids. Germline CDR1 and CDR2: SNHLY and FYNNEI. Trimming stripped 4 bases from V and 3 bases from J, with 14 bases between. Full variable domain (missing parts from reference TRBV2 and TRBJ2-3): EPEVTQTPSHQVTQMGQEVILRCVPISNHLYFYWYRQILGQKVEFLVSFYNNEISEKSEIFDDQFSVERPDGSNFTLKIRSTKLEDSAMYFCASSGSGVVTDTQYFGPGTRLTVL.

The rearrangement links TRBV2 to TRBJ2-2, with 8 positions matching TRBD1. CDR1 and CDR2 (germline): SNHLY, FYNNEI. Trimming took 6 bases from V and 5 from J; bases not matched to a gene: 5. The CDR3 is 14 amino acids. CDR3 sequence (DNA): TGTGCCAGCAGACCCACAGGGGGAACCGGGGAGCTGTTTTTT. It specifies CASRPTGGTGELFF.

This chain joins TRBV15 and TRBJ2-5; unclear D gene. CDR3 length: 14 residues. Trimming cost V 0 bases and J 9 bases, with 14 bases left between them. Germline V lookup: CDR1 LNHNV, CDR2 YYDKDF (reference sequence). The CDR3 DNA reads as TGTGCCACCAGCAGAGACCCTGCGGCGGCGGCCCAGTACTTC. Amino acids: CATSRDPAAAAQYF.

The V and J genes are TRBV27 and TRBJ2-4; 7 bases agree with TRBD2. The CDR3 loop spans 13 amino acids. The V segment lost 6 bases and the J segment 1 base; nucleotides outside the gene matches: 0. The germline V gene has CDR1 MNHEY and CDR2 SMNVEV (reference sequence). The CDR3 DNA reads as TGTGCCAGCAGCGGGGGGGCCAAAAACATTCAGTACTTC. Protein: CASSGGAKNIQYF.

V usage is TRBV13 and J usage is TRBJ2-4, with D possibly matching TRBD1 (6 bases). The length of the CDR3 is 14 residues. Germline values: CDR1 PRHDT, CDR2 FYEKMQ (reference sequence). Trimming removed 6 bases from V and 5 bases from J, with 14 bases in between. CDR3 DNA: TGTGCCAGCAGTACAACAGGGACCCAAAACATTCAGTACTTC. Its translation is CASSTTGTQNIQYF.

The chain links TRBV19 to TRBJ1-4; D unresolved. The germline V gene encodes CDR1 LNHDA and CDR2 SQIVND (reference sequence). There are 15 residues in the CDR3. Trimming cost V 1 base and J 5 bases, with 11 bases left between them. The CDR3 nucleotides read TGTGCCAGTAGTATAGGGACTGCACGAAATGAAAAACTGTTTTTT. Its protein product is CASSIGTARNEKLFF.

The CDR3: CASSVMTGGGETQYF. The CDR3 coding sequence is TGTGCCAGCAGCGTGATGACAGGTGGTGGCGAGACCCAGTACTTC. V is TRBV9 and J is TRBJ2-5; D is perhaps TRBD1 (6 bases). This CDR3 comprises 15 residues. V was shortened by 2 bases and J by 5 bases, with 16 bases between the two germline ends. The V gene's germline CDR1 is SGDLS and CDR2 YYNGEE.

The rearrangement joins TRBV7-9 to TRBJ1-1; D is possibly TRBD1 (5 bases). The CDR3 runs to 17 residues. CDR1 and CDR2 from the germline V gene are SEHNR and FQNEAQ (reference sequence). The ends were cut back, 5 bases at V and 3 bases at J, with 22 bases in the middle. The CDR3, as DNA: TGTGCCAGCAGCACTAGATCCAGTGGGAGGGGCGACACTGAAGCTTTCTTT. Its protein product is CASSTRSSGRGDTEAFF.

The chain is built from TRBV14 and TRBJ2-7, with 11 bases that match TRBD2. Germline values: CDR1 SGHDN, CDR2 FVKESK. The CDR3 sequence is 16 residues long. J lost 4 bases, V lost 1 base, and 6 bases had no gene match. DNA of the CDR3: TGTGCCAGCAGCCAAGGGCTAGCGGGAGGCGCTTACGAGCAGTACTTC. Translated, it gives CASSQGLAGGAYEQYF.

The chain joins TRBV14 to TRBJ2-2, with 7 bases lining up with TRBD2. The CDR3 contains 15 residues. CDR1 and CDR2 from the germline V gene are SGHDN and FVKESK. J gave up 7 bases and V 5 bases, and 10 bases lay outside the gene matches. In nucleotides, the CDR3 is TGTGCCAGCAGCGCGAGCGGGGCTATTGACGGGGAGCTGTTTTTT. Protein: CASSASGAIDGELFF.

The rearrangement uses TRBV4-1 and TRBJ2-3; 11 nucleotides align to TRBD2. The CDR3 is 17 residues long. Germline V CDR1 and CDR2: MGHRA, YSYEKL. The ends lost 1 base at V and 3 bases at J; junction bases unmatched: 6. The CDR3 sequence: CASSQGRLAGGTDTQYF. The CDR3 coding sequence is TGCGCCAGCAGCCAAGGGCGCTTAGCGGGAGGGACAGATACGCAGTATTTT.

The CDR3 loop reads CASSAPRGRERAEAFF. The CDR3 nucleotides are TGTGCCAGCAGTGCGCCCAGGGGGCGCGAGCGCGCTGAAGCTTTCTTT. V gene TRBV28 combines with J gene TRBJ1-1; 8 nucleotides agree with TRBD1. CDR1 and CDR2 from the germline V gene are MDHEN and SYDVKM. The CDR3 has 16 residues. Unmatched junction bases numbered 14, after V lost 5 bases and J lost 6 bases.

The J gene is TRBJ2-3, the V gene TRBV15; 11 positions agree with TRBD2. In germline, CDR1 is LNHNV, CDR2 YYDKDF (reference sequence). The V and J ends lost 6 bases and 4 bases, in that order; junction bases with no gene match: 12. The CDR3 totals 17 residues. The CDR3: CATSRGSGRGGSDTQYF. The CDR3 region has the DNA TGTGCCACCAGTCGGGGTAGCGGGAGGGGGGGGTCAGATACGCAGTATTTT. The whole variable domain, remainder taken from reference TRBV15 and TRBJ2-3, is DAMVIQNPRYQVTQFGKPVTLSCSQTLNHNVMYWYQQKSSQAPKLLFHYYDKDFNNEADTPDNFQSRRPNTSFCFLDIRSPGLGDTAMYLCATSRGSGRGGSDTQYFGPGTRLTVL.

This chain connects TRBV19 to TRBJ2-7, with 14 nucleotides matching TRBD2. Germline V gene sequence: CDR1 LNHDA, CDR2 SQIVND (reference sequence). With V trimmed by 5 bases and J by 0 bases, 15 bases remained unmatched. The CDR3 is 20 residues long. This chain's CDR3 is CASSSEGTSGSSPFSYEQYF. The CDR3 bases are TGTGCCAGTAGTTCTGAAGGGACTAGCGGGAGCTCCCCGTTCTCCTACGAGCAGTACTTC.

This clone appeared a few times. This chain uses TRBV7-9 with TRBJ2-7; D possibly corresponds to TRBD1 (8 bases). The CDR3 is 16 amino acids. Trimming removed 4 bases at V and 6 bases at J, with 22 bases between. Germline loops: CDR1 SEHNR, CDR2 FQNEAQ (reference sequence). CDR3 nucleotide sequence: TGTGCCAGCAGCTCGAGACAGGGGACTACCAAAGCCGAGCAGTACTTC. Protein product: CASSSRQGTTKAEQYF.

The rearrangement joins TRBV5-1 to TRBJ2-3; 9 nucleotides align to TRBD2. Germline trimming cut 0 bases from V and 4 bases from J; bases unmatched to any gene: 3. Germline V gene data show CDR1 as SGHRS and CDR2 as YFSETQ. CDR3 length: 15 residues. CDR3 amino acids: CASSLAGLAADTQYF. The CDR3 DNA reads TGCGCCAGCAGCTTGGCGGGACTAGCTGCAGATACGCAGTATTTT.

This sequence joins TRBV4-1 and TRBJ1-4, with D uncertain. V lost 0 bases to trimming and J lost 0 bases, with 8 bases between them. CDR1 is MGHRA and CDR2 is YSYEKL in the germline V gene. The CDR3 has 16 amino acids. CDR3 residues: CASSQDPQATNEKLFF. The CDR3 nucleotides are TGCGCCAGCAGCCAAGATCCCCAGGCAACTAATGAAAAACTGTTTTTT.